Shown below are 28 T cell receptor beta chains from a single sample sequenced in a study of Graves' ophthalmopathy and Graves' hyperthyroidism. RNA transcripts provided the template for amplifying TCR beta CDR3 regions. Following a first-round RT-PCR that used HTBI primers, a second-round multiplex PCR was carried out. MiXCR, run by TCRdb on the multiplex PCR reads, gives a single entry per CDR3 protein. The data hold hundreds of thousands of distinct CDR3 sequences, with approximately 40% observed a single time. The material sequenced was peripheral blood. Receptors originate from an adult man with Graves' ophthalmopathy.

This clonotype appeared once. The CDR3 DNA reads TGTGCCAGCAGCTCACTGGGCGGCACGCAGTATTTT. Protein sequence: CASSSLGGTQYF. The chain is built from TRBV7-9 and TRBJ2-3; D call uncertain. The CDR3 covers 12 residues. Trimming removed 4 bases from V and 9 bases from J, with 11 bases in between. In germline, CDR1 is SEHNR, CDR2 FQNEAQ (reference sequence).

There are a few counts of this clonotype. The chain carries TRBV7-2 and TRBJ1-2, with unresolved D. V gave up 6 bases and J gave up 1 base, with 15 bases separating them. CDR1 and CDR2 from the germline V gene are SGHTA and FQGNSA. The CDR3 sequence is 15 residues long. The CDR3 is CASRPGRSINYGYTF. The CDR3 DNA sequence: TGTGCCAGCAGACCTGGACGGAGTATTAACTATGGCTACACCTTC.

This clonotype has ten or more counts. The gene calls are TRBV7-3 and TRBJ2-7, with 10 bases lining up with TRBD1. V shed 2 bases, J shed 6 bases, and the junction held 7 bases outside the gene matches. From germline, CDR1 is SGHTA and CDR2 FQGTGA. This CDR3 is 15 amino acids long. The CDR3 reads CASSLFPGQGFEQYF. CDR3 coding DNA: TGTGCCAGCAGCTTATTTCCGGGACAGGGGTTCGAGCAGTACTTC.

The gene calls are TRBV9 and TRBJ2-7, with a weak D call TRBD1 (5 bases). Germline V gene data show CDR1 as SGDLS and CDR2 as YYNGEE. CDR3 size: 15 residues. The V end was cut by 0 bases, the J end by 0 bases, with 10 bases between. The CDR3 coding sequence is TGTGCCAGCAGCGTAGAGGGGCAGCCCTCCTACGAGCAGTACTTC. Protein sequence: CASSVEGQPSYEQYF. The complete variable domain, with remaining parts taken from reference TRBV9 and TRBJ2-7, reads DSGVTQTPKHLITATGQRVTLRCSPRSGDLSVYWYQQSLDQGLQFLIQYYNGEERAKGNILERFSAQQFPDLHSELNLSSLELGDSALYFCASSVEGQPSYEQYFGPGTRLTVT.

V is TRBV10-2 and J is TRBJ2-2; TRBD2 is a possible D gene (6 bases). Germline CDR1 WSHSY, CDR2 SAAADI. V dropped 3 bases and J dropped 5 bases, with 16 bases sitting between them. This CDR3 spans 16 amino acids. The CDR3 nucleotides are TGCGCCAGCAGTGAACCGACGGTCGCGGGGACCGGGGAGCTGTTTTTT. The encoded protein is CASSEPTVAGTGELFF.

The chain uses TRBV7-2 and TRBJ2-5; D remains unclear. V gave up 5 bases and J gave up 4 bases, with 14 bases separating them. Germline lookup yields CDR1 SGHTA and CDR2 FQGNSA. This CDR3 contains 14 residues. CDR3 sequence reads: CASSPHPIRETQYF. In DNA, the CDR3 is TGTGCCAGCAGCCCGCACCCTATCCGAGAGACCCAGTACTTC.

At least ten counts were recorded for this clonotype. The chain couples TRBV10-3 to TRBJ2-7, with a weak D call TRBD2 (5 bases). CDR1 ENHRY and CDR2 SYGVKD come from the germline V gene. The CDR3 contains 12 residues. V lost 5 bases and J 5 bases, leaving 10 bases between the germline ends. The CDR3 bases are TGTGCCATCAGTCACACTAGAAACGAGCAGTACTTC. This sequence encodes CAISHTRNEQYF.

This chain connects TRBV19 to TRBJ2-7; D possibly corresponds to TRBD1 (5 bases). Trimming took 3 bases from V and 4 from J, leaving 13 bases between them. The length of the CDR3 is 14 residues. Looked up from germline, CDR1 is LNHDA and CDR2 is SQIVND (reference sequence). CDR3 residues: CASSIDREGYEQYF. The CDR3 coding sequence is TGTGCCAGTAGTATCGACAGAGAAGGTTACGAGCAGTACTTC.

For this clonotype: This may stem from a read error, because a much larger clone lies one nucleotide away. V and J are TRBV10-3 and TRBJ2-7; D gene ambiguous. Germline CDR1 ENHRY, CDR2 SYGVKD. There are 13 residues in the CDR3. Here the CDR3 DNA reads TGTACCAGCAGTTCCTCGCGGTCCTACGAGCAGTACTTC. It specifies CTSSSSRSYEQYF.

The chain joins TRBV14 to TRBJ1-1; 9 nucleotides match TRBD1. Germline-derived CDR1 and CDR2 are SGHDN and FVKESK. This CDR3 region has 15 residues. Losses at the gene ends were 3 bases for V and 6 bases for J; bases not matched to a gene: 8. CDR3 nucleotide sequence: TGTGCCAGCAGCCAGCAGACAGGGGGTTTTCCTGAAGCTTTCTTT. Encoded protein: CASSQQTGGFPEAFF. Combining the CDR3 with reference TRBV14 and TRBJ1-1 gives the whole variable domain EAGVTQFPSHSVIEKGQTVTLRCDPISGHDNLYWYRRVMGKEIKFLLHFVKESKQDESGMPNNRFLAERTGGTYSTLKVQPAELEDSGVYFCASSQQTGGFPEAFFGQGTRLTVV.

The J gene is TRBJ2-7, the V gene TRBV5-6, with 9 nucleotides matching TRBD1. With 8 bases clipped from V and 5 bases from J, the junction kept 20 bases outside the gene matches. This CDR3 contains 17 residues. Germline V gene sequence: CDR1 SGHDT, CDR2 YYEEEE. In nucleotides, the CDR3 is TGTGCCAGTAGCAATATGGGATTCGGGACAGGGTTCAACGAGCAGTACTTC. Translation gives CASSNMGFGTGFNEQYF. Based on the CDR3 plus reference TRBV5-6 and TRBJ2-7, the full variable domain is DAGVTQSPTHLIKTRGQQVTLRCSPKSGHDTVSWYQQALGQGPQFIFQYYEEEERQRGNFPDRFSGHQFPNYSSELNVNALLLGDSALYLCASSNMGFGTGFNEQYFGPGTRLTVT.

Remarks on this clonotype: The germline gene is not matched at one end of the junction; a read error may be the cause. The chain's CDR3 is CASTLLAGSVDEAFF. DNA of the CDR3: TGTGCCAGCACCTTACTAGCGGGGAGTGTGGACGAAGCTTTCTTT. The chain carries TRBV11-2 and TRBJ1-1; D remains ambiguous. The CDR3 spans 15 residues. Germline assignment: CDR1 SGHAT and CDR2 FQNNGV.

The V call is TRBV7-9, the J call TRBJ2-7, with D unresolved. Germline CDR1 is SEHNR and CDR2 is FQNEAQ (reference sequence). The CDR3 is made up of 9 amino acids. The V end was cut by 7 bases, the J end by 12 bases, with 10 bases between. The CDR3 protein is CASTPRLYF. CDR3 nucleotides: TGTGCCAGCACCCCCCGGCTGTACTTC. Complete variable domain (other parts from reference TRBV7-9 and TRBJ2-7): DTGVSQNPRHKITKRGQNVTFRCDPISEHNRLYWYRQTLGQGPEFLTYFQNEAQLEKSRLLSDRFSAERPKGSFSTLEIQRTEQGDSAMYLCASTPRLYFGPGTRLTVT.

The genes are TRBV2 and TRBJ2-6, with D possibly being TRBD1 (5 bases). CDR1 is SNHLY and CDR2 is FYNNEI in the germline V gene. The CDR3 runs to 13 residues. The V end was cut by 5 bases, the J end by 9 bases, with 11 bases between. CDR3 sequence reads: CASSPGQGNVLTF. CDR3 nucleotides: TGTGCCAGCAGTCCAGGCCAGGGCAACGTCCTGACTTTC.

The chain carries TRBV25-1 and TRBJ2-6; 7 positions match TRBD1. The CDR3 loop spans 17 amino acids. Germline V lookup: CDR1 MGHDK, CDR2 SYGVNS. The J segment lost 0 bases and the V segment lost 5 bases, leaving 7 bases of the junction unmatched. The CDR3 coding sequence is TGTGCCAGCAGTATCCCGGGACAGACCTCTGGGGCCAACGTCCTGACTTTC. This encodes CASSIPGQTSGANVLTF.

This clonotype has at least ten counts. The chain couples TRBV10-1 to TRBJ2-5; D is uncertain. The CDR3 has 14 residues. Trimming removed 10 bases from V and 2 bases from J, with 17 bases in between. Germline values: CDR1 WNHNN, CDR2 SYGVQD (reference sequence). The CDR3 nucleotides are TGCGCCATCTACCCTCGTGCTGGGCAAGAGACCCAGTACTTC. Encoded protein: CAIYPRAGQETQYF.

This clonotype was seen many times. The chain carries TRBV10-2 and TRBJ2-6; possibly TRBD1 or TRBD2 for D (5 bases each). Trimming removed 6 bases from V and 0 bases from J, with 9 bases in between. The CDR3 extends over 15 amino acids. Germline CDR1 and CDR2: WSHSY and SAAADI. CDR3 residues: CASRLGVSGANVLTF. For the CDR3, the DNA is TGCGCCAGCAGGCTGGGGGTCTCTGGGGCCAACGTCCTGACTTTC.

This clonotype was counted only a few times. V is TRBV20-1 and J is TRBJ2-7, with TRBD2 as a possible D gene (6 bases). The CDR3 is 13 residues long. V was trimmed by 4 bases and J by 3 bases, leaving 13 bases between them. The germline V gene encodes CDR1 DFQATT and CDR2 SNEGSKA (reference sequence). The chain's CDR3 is CSAKDGDFYEQYF. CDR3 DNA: TGCAGTGCTAAGGACGGGGACTTCTACGAGCAGTACTTC.

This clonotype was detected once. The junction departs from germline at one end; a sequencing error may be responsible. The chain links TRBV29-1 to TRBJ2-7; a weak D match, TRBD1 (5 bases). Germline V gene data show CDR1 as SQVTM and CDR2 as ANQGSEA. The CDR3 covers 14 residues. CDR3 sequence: CSIEDLKGLNEQYF. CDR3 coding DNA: TGCAGCATTGAAGATCTAAAGGGGCTGAACGAGCAGTACTTC.

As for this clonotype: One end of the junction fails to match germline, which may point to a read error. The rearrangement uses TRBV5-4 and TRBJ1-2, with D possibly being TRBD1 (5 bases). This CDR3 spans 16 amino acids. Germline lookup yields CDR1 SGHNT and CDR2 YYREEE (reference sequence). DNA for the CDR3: TGTGCCAGCAGACAAGCCGGGGGAGGCAGGCGATATGGCTGCACCTTC. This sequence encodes CASRQAGGGRRYGCTF.

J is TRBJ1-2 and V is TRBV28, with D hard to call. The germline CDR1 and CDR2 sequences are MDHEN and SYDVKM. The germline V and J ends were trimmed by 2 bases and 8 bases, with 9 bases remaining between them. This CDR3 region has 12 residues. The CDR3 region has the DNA TGTGCCAGCAGTTTAGATAGATGGGGCTACACCTTC. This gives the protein CASSLDRWGYTF.

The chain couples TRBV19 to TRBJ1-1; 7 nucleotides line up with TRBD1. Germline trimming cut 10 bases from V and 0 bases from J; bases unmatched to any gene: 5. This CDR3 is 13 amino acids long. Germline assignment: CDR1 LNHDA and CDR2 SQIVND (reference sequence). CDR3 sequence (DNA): TGTGCCACTCGGGACAGATTGAACACTGAAGCTTTCTTT. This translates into CATRDRLNTEAFF.

The CDR3: CASSGGEALSYGYTF. CDR3 in DNA: TGTGCCAGCAGTGGGGGAGAAGCGTTATCCTATGGCTACACCTTC. The chain has TRBV25-1 and TRBJ1-2; D not certain. V dropped 4 bases and J dropped 4 bases, with 16 bases sitting between them. Germline CDR1 is MGHDK and CDR2 is SYGVNS. The CDR3 totals 15 residues.

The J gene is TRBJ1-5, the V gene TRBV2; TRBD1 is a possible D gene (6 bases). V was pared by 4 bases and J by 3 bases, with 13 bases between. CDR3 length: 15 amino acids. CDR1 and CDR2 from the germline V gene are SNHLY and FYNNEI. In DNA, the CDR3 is TGTGCCAGCAGTGGTAGACAGGTTTACAATCAGCCCCAGCATTTT. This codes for CASSGRQVYNQPQHF.

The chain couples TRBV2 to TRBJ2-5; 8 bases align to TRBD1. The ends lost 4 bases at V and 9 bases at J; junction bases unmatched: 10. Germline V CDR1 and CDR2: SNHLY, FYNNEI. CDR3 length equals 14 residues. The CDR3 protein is CASSVQGGFSAQYF. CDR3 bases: TGTGCCAGCAGTGTACAGGGGGGTTTTTCGGCCCAGTACTTC.

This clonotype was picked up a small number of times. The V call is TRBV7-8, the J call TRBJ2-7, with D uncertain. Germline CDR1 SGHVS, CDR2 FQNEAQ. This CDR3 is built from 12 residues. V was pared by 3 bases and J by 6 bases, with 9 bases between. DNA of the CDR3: TGTGCCAGCAGCTTTTACCTAGGCGAGCAGTACTTC. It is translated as CASSFYLGEQYF.

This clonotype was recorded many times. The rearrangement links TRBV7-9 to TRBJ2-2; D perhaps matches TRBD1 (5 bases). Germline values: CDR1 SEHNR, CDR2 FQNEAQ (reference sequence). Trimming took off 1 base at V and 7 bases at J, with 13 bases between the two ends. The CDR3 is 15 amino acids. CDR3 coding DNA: TGTGCCAGCAGCTTAGAGGACATCATCGGCGGGGAGCTGTTTTTT. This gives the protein CASSLEDIIGGELFF. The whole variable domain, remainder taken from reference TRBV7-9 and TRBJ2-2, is DTGVSQNPRHKITKRGQNVTFRCDPISEHNRLYWYRQTLGQGPEFLTYFQNEAQLEKSRLLSDRFSAERPKGSFSTLEIQRTEQGDSAMYLCASSLEDIIGGELFFGEGSRLTVL.

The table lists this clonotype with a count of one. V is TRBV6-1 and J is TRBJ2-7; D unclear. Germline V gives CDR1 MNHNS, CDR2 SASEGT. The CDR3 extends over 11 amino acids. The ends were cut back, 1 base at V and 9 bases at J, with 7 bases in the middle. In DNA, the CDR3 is TGTGCCAGCAGTGAAGGGGCAGGGCAGTACTTC. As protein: CASSEGAGQYF.